These T cell receptor beta chains were read from a single sample in a study of T cells after yellow fever vaccination. TCRdb re-called the 5' RACE reads with MiXCR, one entry per CDR3 protein. The sample includes about 320,000 distinct CDR3 sequences, 3.5% to 4.5% of them seen just once. The sample in question was PBMCs, obtained 15 days after the yellow fever booster vaccination. The receptor set was obtained from a man younger than 35 who received the YFV17D yellow fever vaccine. The CDR3 runs from the conserved cysteine through the conserved F or W. A D gene is named only where the DNA matches it firmly. Clone size is stated in some rows and not others, as once, few, many or a class when expanded.

TRBV4-1	NA	many	TRBJ1-4	CASSQDPLREKLFF	TGCGCCAGCAGCCAAGATCCATTAAGAGAAAAACTGTTTTTT
TRBV9	NA	NA	TRBJ1-6	CASSVWGDPGSPLHF	TGTGCCAGCAGCGTATGGGGGGACCCGGGATCACCCCTCCACTTT
TRBV10-3	TRBD1	many	TRBJ2-2	CAIGRGLTGELFF	TGTGCCATCGGCAGGGGGCTTACCGGGGAGCTGTTTTTT
TRBV11-1	TRBD1	many	TRBJ1-1	CASRTDRGATEAFF	TGTGCCAGCAGGACGGACAGGGGAGCCACTGAAGCTTTCTTT
TRBV12-3/TRBV12-4	TRBD2	NA	TRBJ2-5	CASRLGGGQETQYF	TGTGCCAGCAGATTGGGGGGGGGCCAAGAGACCCAGTACTTC
TRBV4-3	NA	many	TRBJ2-2	CASSGSWDNTGELFF	TGCGCCAGCAGCGGGTCATGGGACAACACCGGGGAGCTGTTTTTT
TRBV12-3/TRBV12-4	NA	NA	TRBJ2-5	CASRVTSSQETQYF	TGTGCCAGCAGGGTGACTAGTAGTCAAGAGACCCAGTACTTC
TRBV28	NA	many	TRBJ2-3	CASSLSQLDSIKTDTQYF	TGTGCCAGCAGTTTATCCCAATTGGACTCGATAAAAACAGATACGCAGTATTTT
TRBV2	TRBD2	NA	TRBJ2-3	CASTPERGPSTDTQYF	TGTGCCAGCACCCCGGAGCGGGGGCCCTCCACAGATACGCAGTATTTT
TRBV4-1	NA	many	TRBJ2-7	CASSQIADRLYEQYF	TGCGCCAGCAGCCAAATTGCCGACCGCCTCTACGAGCAGTACTTC
TRBV12-3/TRBV12-4	NA	few	TRBJ1-6	CASSLKSVSYNSPLHF	TGTGCCAGCAGTTTAAAGTCGGTTTCCTATAATTCACCCCTCCACTTT
TRBV6-6	TRBD2	many	TRBJ2-1	CASSYDPGTSGGAKQFF	TGTGCCAGCAGTTACGATCCCGGGACTAGCGGGGGTGCTAAGCAGTTCTTC
TRBV5-1	NA	many	TRBJ1-4	CASSPMTDEKLFF	TGCGCCAGCAGCCCGATGACGGATGAAAAACTGTTTTTT
TRBV5-6	TRBD1	NA	TRBJ2-3	CASSLVGQGKDTQYF	TGTGCCAGCAGCTTGGTGGGACAGGGAAAAGATACGCAGTATTTT
TRBV29-1	NA	many	TRBJ2-7	CSVGGAHEQYF	TGCAGCGTTGGAGGGGCCCACGAGCAGTACTTC
TRBV7-3	NA	many	TRBJ2-2	CASSFSARATGELFF	TGTGCCAGCAGCTTCTCCGCCAGGGCCACCGGGGAGCTGTTTTTT
TRBV20-1	TRBD2	many	TRBJ2-2	CSAQTGGATGELFF	TGCAGTGCTCAGACGGGGGGGGCGACCGGGGAGCTGTTTTTT
TRBV5-4	NA	many	TRBJ1-1	CASSRDGEAFF	TGTGCCAGCAGCCGTGACGGTGAAGCTTTCTTT
TRBV27	NA	many	TRBJ2-6	CASSLSRGLIMGSSGANVLTF	TGTGCCAGCAGTTTAAGTCGGGGGCTGATCATGGGGAGCTCTGGGGCCAACGTCCTGACTTTC
TRBV10-3	NA	few	TRBJ2-5	CAISSSQGQETQYF	TGTGCCATCAGCTCGTCCCAGGGACAAGAGACCCAGTACTTC
TRBV7-3	NA	NA	TRBJ2-5	CASTLVLEETQYF	TGTGCCAGCACCCTAGTACTAGAAGAGACCCAGTACTTC
TRBV4-3	NA	many	TRBJ2-5	CASSQGFRGDETQYF	TGCGCCAGCAGCCAAGGTTTCCGAGGGGATGAGACCCAGTACTTC
TRBV7-9	NA	many	TRBJ1-5	CASSSADHSNQPQHF	TGTGCCAGCAGCTCTGCAGACCATAGCAATCAGCCCCAGCATTTT
TRBV9	NA	few	TRBJ2-1	CASSAHLQEAAYNEQFF	TGTGCCAGCAGCGCCCACCTCCAGGAGGCGGCCTACAATGAGCAGTTCTTC
TRBV6-5	NA	many	TRBJ1-6	CASSQISDSPLHF	TGTGCCAGCAGTCAAATCTCAGATTCACCCCTCCACTTT
TRBV5-1	NA	many	TRBJ2-5	CASSFYSGGETQYF	TGCGCCAGCAGCTTTTACTCCGGAGGGGAGACCCAGTACTTC
TRBV6-2/TRBV6-3	NA	many	TRBJ2-7	CASSGGGGYEQYF	TGTGCCAGCAGTGGAGGGGGAGGTTACGAGCAGTACTTC
TRBV5-1	NA	many	TRBJ1-1	CASSTNRNTEAFF	TGCGCCAGCAGCACCAACAGGAACACTGAAGCTTTCTTT
TRBV5-1	NA	many	TRBJ2-2	CASTSYNPNTGELFF	TGCGCCAGCACCTCGTATAACCCTAACACCGGGGAGCTGTTTTTT
TRBV4-2	TRBD1	few	TRBJ2-7	CASSPRQGAREQYF	TGTGCCAGCAGCCCTAGACAGGGGGCGAGGGAGCAGTACTTC
TRBV4-1	TRBD1	many	TRBJ2-7	CASSQVVRTGPYEQYF	TGCGCCAGCAGCCAAGTCGTGCGGACAGGACCTTACGAGCAGTACTTC
TRBV28	NA	many	TRBJ1-4	CASSVNEKLFF	TGTGCCAGCAGTGTTAATGAAAAACTGTTTTTT
TRBV6-2/TRBV6-3	NA	many	TRBJ2-4	CASSPPWAKNIQYF	TGTGCCAGCAGTCCCCCGTGGGCCAAAAACATTCAGTACTTC